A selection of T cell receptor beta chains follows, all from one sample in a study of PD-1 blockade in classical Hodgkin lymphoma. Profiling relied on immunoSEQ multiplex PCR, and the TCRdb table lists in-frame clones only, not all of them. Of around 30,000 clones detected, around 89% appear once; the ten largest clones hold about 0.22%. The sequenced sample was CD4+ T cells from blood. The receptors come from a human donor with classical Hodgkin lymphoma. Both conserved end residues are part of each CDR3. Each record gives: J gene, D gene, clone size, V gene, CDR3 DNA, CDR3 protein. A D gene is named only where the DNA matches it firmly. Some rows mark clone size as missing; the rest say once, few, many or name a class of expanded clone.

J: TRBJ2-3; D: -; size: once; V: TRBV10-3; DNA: TGTGCCATCAGAAACCAGGGGAGCACAGATACGCAGTATTTT; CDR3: CAIRNQGSTDTQYF
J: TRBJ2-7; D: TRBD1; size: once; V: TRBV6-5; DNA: TGTGCCAGCAGTCGGCCAAGACAGGGACCCTACGAGCAGTACTTC; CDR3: CASSRPRQGPYEQYF
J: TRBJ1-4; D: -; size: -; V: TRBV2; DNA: TGTGCCACCGGGGGGGCAACTAATGAAAAACTGTTTTTT; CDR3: CATGGATNEKLFF
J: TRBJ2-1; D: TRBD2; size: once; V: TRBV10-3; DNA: TGTGCCATCAGTGAGGGGACTAGCGGGTTCCGCTCCTACAATGAGCAGTTCTTC; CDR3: CAISEGTSGFRSYNEQFF
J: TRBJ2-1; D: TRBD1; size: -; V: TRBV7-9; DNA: TGTGCCAGCAGCACCGGGACAGGGACCTACAATGAGCAGTTCTTC; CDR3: CASSTGTGTYNEQFF
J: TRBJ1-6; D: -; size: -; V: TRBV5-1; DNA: TGCGCCAGCAGCTTGGAAAATGGGGGTGTCGGGTCACCCCTCCACTTT; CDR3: CASSLENGGVGSPLHF
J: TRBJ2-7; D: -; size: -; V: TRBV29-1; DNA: TGCAGCGTTGGACAGAGCTACGAGCAGTACTTC; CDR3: CSVGQSYEQYF
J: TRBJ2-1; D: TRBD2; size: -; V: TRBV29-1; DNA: TGCAGCGTTGACCGATCTAGCGGGAGTGAGCAGTTCTTC; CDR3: CSVDRSSGSEQFF
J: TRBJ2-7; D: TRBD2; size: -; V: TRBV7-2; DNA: TGTGCCAGCAGCCCTAGCGGGAGTGCCCCTTACGAGCAGTACTTC; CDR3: CASSPSGSAPYEQYF
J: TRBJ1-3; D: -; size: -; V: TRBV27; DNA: TGTGCCAGCAGTTTCCAGGGGTCCTCGAGAAACACCATATATTTT; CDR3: CASSFQGSSRNTIYF
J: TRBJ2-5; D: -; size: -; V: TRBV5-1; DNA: TGCGCCAGCAGCTCCTCCGGGGGTTGGGAGACCCAGTACTTC; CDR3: CASSSSGGWETQYF
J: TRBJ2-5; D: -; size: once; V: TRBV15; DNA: TGTGCCACCAGCAGCACAGGGAGTCAAGAGACCCAGTACTTC; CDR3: CATSSTGSQETQYF
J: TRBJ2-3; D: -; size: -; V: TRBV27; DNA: TGTGCCAGCAGTTCTTTCGGTCGGAGCACAGATACGCAGTATTTT; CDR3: CASSSFGRSTDTQYF
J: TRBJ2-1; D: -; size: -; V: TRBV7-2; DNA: TGTGCCAGCAGCCAATCAGTGGGGCCGTTTTCCCTACTGTTCTTC; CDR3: CASSQSVGPFSLLFF
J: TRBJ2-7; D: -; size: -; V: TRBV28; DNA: TGTGCCAGCAGTTTAATGTTAAAGGGCGAGCTTACCTACGAGCAGTACTTC; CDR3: CASSLMLKGELTYEQYF
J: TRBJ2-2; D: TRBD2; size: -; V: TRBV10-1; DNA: TGCGCCAGCACTCCGGGACTAGGGGTGTCCGGGGAGCTGTTTTTT; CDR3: CASTPGLGVSGELFF
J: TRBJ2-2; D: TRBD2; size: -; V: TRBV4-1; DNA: TGCGCCAGCAGCCAAGTAGATATGGGACTAGCATCCGGGGAGCTGTTTTTT; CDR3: CASSQVDMGLASGELFF
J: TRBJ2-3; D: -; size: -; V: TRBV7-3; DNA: TGTGCCAGCAGCTTAGCACCGGGATCCACAGATACGCAGTATTTT; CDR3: CASSLAPGSTDTQYF
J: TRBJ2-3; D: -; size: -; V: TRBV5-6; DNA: TGTGCCAGCAGCTTGGGCAGGGCCAGGAATACGCAGTATTTT; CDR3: CASSLGRARNTQYF
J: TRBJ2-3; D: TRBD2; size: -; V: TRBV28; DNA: TGTGCTCTTAGCGGGAGCACAGATACGCAGTATTTT; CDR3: CALSGSTDTQYF
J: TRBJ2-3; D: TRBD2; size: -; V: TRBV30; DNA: TGTGCCTGGACCCCGGGACTAGCGGCTAGCACAGATACGCAGTATTTT; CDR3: CAWTPGLAASTDTQYF
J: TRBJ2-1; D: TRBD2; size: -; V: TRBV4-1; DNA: TGCGCCAGCAGCCAAAGTTACGTTTCCGAGGCTAGCGGGAGGTCTAACAATGAGCAGTTCTTC; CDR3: CASSQSYVSEASGRSNNEQFF
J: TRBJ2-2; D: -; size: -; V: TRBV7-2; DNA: TGTGCCAGCAGCCCCCCTGGTTGGGGGGAGCTGTTTTTT; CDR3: CASSPPGWGELFF
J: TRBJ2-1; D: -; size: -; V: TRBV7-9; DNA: TGTGCCAGCAGGGCGCAGCCGGGGTACTACAATGAGCAGTTCTTC; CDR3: CASRAQPGYYNEQFF
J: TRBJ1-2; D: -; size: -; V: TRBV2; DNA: TGTGCCAGCGGGGCCCACGAGTATGGCTACACCTTC; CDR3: CASGAHEYGYTF
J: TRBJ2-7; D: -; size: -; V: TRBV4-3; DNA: TGCGCCAGCAGCCAAGATCTTGACACCTACGAGCAGTACTTC; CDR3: CASSQDLDTYEQYF
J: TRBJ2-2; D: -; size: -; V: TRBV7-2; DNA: TGTGCCAGCAGACCACTCCGGGGCGGGGAGCTGTTTTTT; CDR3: CASRPLRGGELFF
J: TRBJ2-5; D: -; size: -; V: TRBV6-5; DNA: TGTGCCAGCAGTTACTCGATATCTGGAACGCAAGAGACCCAGTACTTC; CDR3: CASSYSISGTQETQYF
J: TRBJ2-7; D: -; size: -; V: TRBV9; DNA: TGTGCCAGCAGCGGGGGATTCACTAACGAGCAGTACTTC; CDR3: CASSGGFTNEQYF
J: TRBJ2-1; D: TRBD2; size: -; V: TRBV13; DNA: TGTGCCAGCAGCGCTAGCGGGGTCAAAACCAATGAGCAGTTCTTC; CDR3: CASSASGVKTNEQFF
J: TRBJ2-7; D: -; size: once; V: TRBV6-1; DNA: TGTGCCAGCGACTGGACGCGAGCAGGTAACGAGCAGTACTTC; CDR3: CASDWTRAGNEQYF
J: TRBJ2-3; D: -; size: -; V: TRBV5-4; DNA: TGTGCCAGCAGCCGGGACCAAGGCTCTGGTACGCAGTATTTT; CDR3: CASSRDQGSGTQYF
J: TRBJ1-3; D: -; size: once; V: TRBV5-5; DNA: TGTGCCAGCAGCTTGGCTACAGCTGGAAACACCATATATTTT; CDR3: CASSLATAGNTIYF
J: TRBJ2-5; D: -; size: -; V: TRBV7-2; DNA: TGTGCCAGCAGCCCTCAGGGGGGGGGACAAGAGACCCAGTACTTC; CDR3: CASSPQGGGQETQYF
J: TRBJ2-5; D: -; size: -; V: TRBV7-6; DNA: TGTGCCAGCAGCGACGACAGGCTGGGGGAGACCCAGTACTTC; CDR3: CASSDDRLGETQYF
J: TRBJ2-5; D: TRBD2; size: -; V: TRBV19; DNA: TGTGCCAGTAGTGCGGACCGGGGGGTCGAAGAGACCCAGTACTTC; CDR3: CASSADRGVEETQYF
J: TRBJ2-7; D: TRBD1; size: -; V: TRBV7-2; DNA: TGTGCCAGCAGCTTAGTCCCCAGGGGGCGCATGGGCGAGCAGTACTTC; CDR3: CASSLVPRGRMGEQYF
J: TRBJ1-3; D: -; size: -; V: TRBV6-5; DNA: TGTGCCAGCAGTTACTCGACGCTCTCTGGAAACACCATATATTTT; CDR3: CASSYSTLSGNTIYF
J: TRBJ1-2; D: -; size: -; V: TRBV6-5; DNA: TGTGCCAGCAGGGCCAACTATGGCTACACCTTC; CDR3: CASRANYGYTF
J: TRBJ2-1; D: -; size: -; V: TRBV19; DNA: TGTGCCAGTAGTACGGGATTCACTTCCTACAATGAGCAGTTCTTC; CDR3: CASSTGFTSYNEQFF
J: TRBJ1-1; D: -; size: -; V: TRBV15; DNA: TGTGCCACCAGCAGAGATCACAGAAGCCAAGCTTTCTTT; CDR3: CATSRDHRSQAFF
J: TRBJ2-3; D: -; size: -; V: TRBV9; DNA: TGTGCCAGCAGCGTAGAAACGGGGGTAAGCACAGATACGCAGTATTTT; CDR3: CASSVETGVSTDTQYF
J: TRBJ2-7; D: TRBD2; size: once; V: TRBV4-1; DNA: TGCGCCAGCAGCCCCACTAGCGGGAGAGTTTTTGGAAACTACGAGCAGTACTTC; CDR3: CASSPTSGRVFGNYEQYF